The rows below give T cell receptor beta chains drawn from one sample of a study of cytomegalovirus exposure and HLA in healthy donors. Sequencing used immunoSEQ multiplex PCR; TCRdb keeps in-frame clones, though not all of them. The data show around 110,000 clones, around 78% seen once. The sample was PBMCs. The source is a man aged 30 to 45 in good health and CMV-seronegative. The CDR3 runs from the conserved cysteine through the conserved F or W. The D gene is left open where the match is weak. Clone size is shown for a subset of rows, as once, few, many or a class of expanded clone.

TRBJ1-2 | . | TRBV6-5 | few | CASSYQGIYGYTF | TGTGCCAGCAGTTACCAGGGGATCTATGGCTACACCTTC
TRBJ2-1 | TRBD2 | TRBV19 | . | CASSPLAGGPNEQFF | TGTGCCAGTAGTCCGCTAGCGGGAGGGCCCAATGAGCAGTTCTTC
TRBJ2-3 | . | TRBV19 | few | CASGVDLSTDTQYF | TGTGCCAGCGGGGTGGACCTTAGCACAGATACGCAGTATTTT
TRBJ2-1 | TRBD2 | TRBV30 | . | CAWSVGSGGAYEQFF | TGTGCCTGGAGTGTAGGTAGCGGGGGGGCGTATGAGCAGTTCTTC
TRBJ1-5 | . | TRBV5-1 | few | CASSLEGGPTQPQHF | TGCGCCAGCAGCTTGGAAGGGGGACCCACTCAGCCCCAGCATTTT
TRBJ2-3 | TRBD1 | TRBV5-1 | few | CASSAAAGTGLTDTQYF | TGCGCCAGCAGCGCGGCAGCCGGGACAGGGCTCACAGATACGCAGTATTTT
TRBJ1-1 | . | TRBV6-5 | . | CASSADRMNTEAFF | TGTGCCAGCAGTGCCGACAGGATGAACACTGAAGCTTTCTTT
TRBJ2-2 | . | TRBV28 | . | CASSLASGVSNTGELFF | TGTGCCAGCAGTTTGGCGTCGGGGGTTTCGAACACCGGGGAGCTGTTTTTT
TRBJ2-5 | . | TRBV5-1 | . | CASSLAGVSQETQYF | TGCGCCAGCAGCTTGGCGGGGGTATCCCAAGAGACCCAGTACTTC
TRBJ1-1 | TRBD1 | TRBV5-1 | . | CASSSGQTTEAFF | TGCGCCAGCAGCTCGGGACAGACCACTGAAGCTTTCTTT
TRBJ2-1 | TRBD2 | TRBV11-3 | . | CASSSGTSRNEQFF | TGTGCCAGCAGCTCTGGGACTAGCAGGAATGAGCAGTTCTTC
TRBJ2-7 | . | TRBV25-1 | . | CASSSPRRREQYF | TGTGCCAGCAGTTCCCCTCGCCGGCGGGAGCAGTACTTC
TRBJ1-5 | . | TRBV19 | . | CASRPRYSNQPQHF | TGTGCCAGTAGACCCCGGTATAGCAATCAGCCCCAGCATTTT
TRBJ1-5 | . | TRBV27 | . | CASSLAMPGHFSNQPQHF | TGTGCCAGCAGTTTAGCGATGCCAGGACATTTTAGCAATCAGCCCCAGCATTTT
TRBJ2-1 | . | TRBV5-1 | few | CASSLGISSYNEQFF | TGCGCCAGCAGCTTGGGTATTAGCTCCTACAATGAGCAGTTCTTC
TRBJ1-1 | . | TRBV19 | . | CASENTGLVNTEAFF | TGTGCCAGCGAAAATACAGGGTTAGTGAACACTGAAGCTTTCTTT
TRBJ2-2 | TRBD1 | TRBV5-4 | few | CASSLLTGYDGELFF | TGTGCCAGCAGCTTGTTGACAGGGTACGACGGGGAGCTGTTTTTT
TRBJ2-7 | . | TRBV10-3 | few | CASRGASYEQYF | TGTGCCAGCAGAGGGGCCTCCTACGAGCAGTACTTC
TRBJ2-3 | TRBD2 | TRBV2 | few | CASSETGGGATDTQYF | TGTGCCAGCAGTGAGACGGGCGGGGGGGCCACAGATACGCAGTATTTT
TRBJ1-2 | . | TRBV5-6 | . | CASSLGGYRMGYTF | TGTGCCAGCAGCTTGGGGGGATACAGGATGGGCTACACCTTC
TRBJ1-1 | TRBD1 | TRBV6-1 | few | CASSEAPDRMNTEAFF | TGTGCCAGCAGTGAAGCGCCGGACAGGATGAACACTGAAGCTTTCTTT
TRBJ1-2 | . | TRBV6-6 | . | CASRGPRTSAFYGYTF | TGTGCCAGCAGAGGGCCGAGGACAAGTGCCTTCTATGGCTACACCTTC
TRBJ2-7 | . | TRBV9 | . | CASSVTGSAYEQYF | TGTGCCAGCAGCGTAACAGGGTCGGCCTACGAGCAGTACTTC
TRBJ1-2 | TRBD1 | TRBV4-1 | . | CASKGQGNYGYTF | TGCGCCAGCAAAGGACAGGGGAACTATGGCTACACCTTC
TRBJ2-1 | . | TRBV5-1 | . | CASSFLGTGDNEQFF | TGCGCCAGCAGCTTCCTAGGGACGGGGGACAATGAGCAGTTCTTC
TRBJ2-1 | . | TRBV5-1 | . | CASSLADTGSYNEQFF | TGCGCCAGCAGCTTGGCCGACACAGGGTCCTACAATGAGCAGTTCTTC
TRBJ1-1 | . | TRBV7-9 | . | CASSLLPGTEAFF | TGTGCCAGCAGCTTATTACCAGGGACTGAAGCTTTCTTT
TRBJ2-3 | . | TRBV11-2 | . | CASSLAISTDTQYF | TGTGCCAGCAGCTTAGCTATTAGCACAGATACGCAGTATTTT
TRBJ1-5 | . | TRBV27 | . | CASSLSGGGQPQHF | TGTGCCAGCAGTTTATCAGGGGGGGGTCAGCCCCAGCATTTT
TRBJ2-1 | . | TRBV5-1 | . | CASSLGVSNNEQFF | TGCGCCAGCAGCTTGGGTGTGTCAAACAATGAGCAGTTCTTC
TRBJ1-1 | TRBD1 | TRBV7-9 | few | CASSEDREVAEAFF | TGTGCCAGCAGCGAGGACAGGGAAGTGGCTGAAGCTTTCTTT
TRBJ1-4 | . | TRBV19 | . | CASRGGNEKLFF | TGTGCCAGCCGGGGAGGGAATGAAAAACTGTTTTTT
TRBJ2-1 | TRBD2 | TRBV6-1 | . | CASSEALGLAGAAEQFF | TGTGCCAGCAGTGAAGCGCTTGGACTAGCGGGAGCGGCTGAGCAGTTCTTC
TRBJ1-5 | TRBD1 | TRBV19 | . | CATNWSGQGANSNQPQHF | TGTGCCACCAACTGGTCGGGACAGGGGGCGAATAGCAATCAGCCCCAGCATTTT
TRBJ2-1 | TRBD2 | TRBV5-1 | few | CASSVGLAVSDEQFF | TGCGCCAGCAGCGTGGGACTAGCGGTGTCGGATGAGCAGTTCTTC
TRBJ2-5 | TRBD1 | TRBV5-6 | . | CASRNRGLEETQYF | TGTGCCAGCAGAAACAGGGGGCTGGAAGAGACCCAGTACTTC
TRBJ1-1 | TRBD1 | TRBV27 | . | CASSRGQGHTEAFF | TGTGCCAGCAGTCGAGGACAGGGACACACTGAAGCTTTCTTT
TRBJ2-1 | TRBD1 | TRBV5-4 | many | CASSGGQAYNEQFF | TGTGCCAGCAGCGGGGGACAGGCCTACAATGAGCAGTTCTTC
TRBJ2-3 | . | TRBV5-4 | . | CASSSPGLGTDTQYF | TGTGCCAGCAGCTCCCCGGGACTCGGCACAGATACGCAGTATTTT